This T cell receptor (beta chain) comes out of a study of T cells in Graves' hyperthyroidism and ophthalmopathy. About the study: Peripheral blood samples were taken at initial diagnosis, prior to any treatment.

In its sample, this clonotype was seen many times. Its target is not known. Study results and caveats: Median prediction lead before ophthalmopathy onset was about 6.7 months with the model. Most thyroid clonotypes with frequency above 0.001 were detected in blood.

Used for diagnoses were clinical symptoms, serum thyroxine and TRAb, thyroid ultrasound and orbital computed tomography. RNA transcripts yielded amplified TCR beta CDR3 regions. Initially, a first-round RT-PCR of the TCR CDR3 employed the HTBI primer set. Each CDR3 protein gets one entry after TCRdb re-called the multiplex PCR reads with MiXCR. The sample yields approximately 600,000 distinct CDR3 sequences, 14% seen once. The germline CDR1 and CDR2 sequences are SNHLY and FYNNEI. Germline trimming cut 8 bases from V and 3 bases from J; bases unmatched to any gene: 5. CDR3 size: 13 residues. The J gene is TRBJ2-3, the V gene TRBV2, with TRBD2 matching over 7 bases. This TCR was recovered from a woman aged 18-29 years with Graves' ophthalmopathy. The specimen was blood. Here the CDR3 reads CASAAGVTDTQYF. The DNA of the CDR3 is TGTGCCAGCGCTGCGGGAGTAACAGATACGCAGTATTTT.